A selection of T cell receptor beta chains follows, all from one sample in a study of glioma-infiltrating T cells after dendritic cell vaccination. Profiled with immunoSEQ multiplex PCR; TCRdb holds only in-frame clones, not every one. The sample includes approximately 22,000 clones, 79% seen only once; the top ten take around 36%. Source: blood, taken before dendritic cell vaccination. The receptor set was obtained from a human donor with glioblastoma. CDR3s include the opening cysteine and the closing phenylalanine or tryptophan. The order of the fields is clone size, V gene, J gene, D gene, CDR3 protein, CDR3 DNA. The D gene is left open where the match is weak. The listing skips clone size in some rows; elsewhere it reads once, few, many or a size class.

-	TRBV18	TRBJ2-2	TRBD1	CAPSSDRDTGELFF	TGTGCCCCCTCCTCTGACAGGGACACCGGGGAGCTGTTTTTT
-	TRBV10-1	TRBJ1-4	-	CASTREEGLVEKLFF	TGCGCCAGCACCCGAGAGGAGGGCCTGGTTGAAAAACTGTTTTTT
-	TRBV21-1	TRBJ1-1	-	CASRRGPWNTEAFF	TGTGCCAGCCGCAGGGGGCCGTGGAACACTGAAGCTTTCTTT
-	TRBV28	TRBJ2-6	TRBD1	CASSLTGAGANVLTF	TGTGCCAGCAGTTTAACAGGGGCCGGGGCCAACGTCCTGACTTTC
-	TRBV19	TRBJ1-5	TRBD1	CASSIAPGQIYQPQHF	TGTGCCAGTAGTATAGCCCCGGGACAGATCTATCAGCCCCAGCATTTT
-	TRBV5-6	TRBJ1-1	-	CASKLGVNTEAFF	TGTGCCAGTAAGCTTGGAGTGAACACTGAAGCTTTCTTT
-	TRBV30	TRBJ1-6	-	CAWSVRRGPFSSYNSPLHF	TGTGCCTGGAGTGTACGAAGAGGCCCATTTAGCTCCTATAATTCACCCCTCCACTTT
once	TRBV15	TRBJ2-5	TRBD1	CATSRGQGATETQYF	TGCGCCACCAGCAGAGGACAGGGGGCTACAGAGACCCAGTACTTC
few	TRBV6-1	TRBJ2-1	TRBD1	CASSFDRVRNEQFF	TGTGCCAGCAGCTTCGACAGGGTCCGCAATGAGCAGTTCTTC
-	TRBV15	TRBJ2-5	TRBD1	CATSRGQGATETQYF	TGTGCCACCAGCAGAGGACAGGGGGCTACAGAGACCCAGTACTTC
-	TRBV19	TRBJ2-5	-	CASSIARKETQYF	TGTGCCAGTAGTATAGCTAGAAAAGAGACCCAGTACTTC
-	TRBV28	TRBJ2-3	TRBD2	CASSPGLAGGTSTDTQYF	TGTGCCAGCAGTCCTGGGTTAGCGGGAGGGACTAGCACAGATACGCAGTATTTT
-	TRBV6-1	TRBJ2-1	TRBD2	CASKPAGAAYNEQFF	TGTGCCAGCAAGCCAGCGGGGGCAGCCTACAATGAGCAGTTCTTC
-	TRBV11-2	TRBJ2-7	-	CASSLVAFPGEQYF	TGTGCCAGCAGCTTAGTTGCCTTCCCGGGGGAGCAGTACTTC
-	TRBV5-6	TRBJ2-1	-	CASSPTSYNEQFF	TGTGCCAGCAGTCCGACAAGCTACAATGAGCAGTTCTTC
-	TRBV28	TRBJ1-1	-	CASQSPAEAFF	TGTGCCAGCCAAAGCCCGGCTGAAGCTTTCTTT
few	TRBV4-3	TRBJ2-4	TRBD2	CASSQDTAGGTKNIQYF	TGCGCCAGCAGCCAAGATACAGCGGGAGGAACCAAAAACATTCAGTACTTC
-	TRBV18	TRBJ2-1	-	CASSPSRGSYNEQFF	TGTGCCAGCTCACCATCTCGGGGCTCCTACAATGAGCAGTTCTTC
-	TRBV7-9	TRBJ2-7	-	CASSPRDLVPEQYF	TGTGCCAGCAGCCCGAGGGATCTAGTCCCCGAGCAGTACTTC
-	TRBV4-3	TRBJ1-3	TRBD1	CASSQESGQGGNTIYF	TGCGCCAGCAGCCAAGAGTCGGGACAGGGTGGAAACACCATATATTTT
once	TRBV28	TRBJ2-7	TRBD2	CASSLELAGAYEQYF	TGTGCCAGCAGTTTAGAACTAGCGGGAGCCTACGAGCAGTACTTC
-	TRBV18	TRBJ2-7	-	CASSPGEVYEQYF	TGTGCCAGCTCACCTGGAGAAGTATACGAGCAGTACTTC
-	TRBV5-1	TRBJ2-7	-	CASSRGATYEQYF	TGCGCCAGCAGCCGCGGGGCCACCTACGAGCAGTACTTC
few	TRBV7-9	TRBJ2-1	TRBD2	CASSFTSGESEQFF	TGTGCCAGCAGCTTTACTAGCGGGGAGAGTGAGCAGTTCTTC
-	TRBV4-1	TRBJ1-1	-	CASSPAGGNTEAFF	TGCGCCAGCAGCCCGGCGGGTGGCAACACTGAAGCTTTCTTT
-	TRBV28	TRBJ1-6	-	CASSLRGNSPLHF	TGTGCCAGCAGTTTAAGGGGGAATTCACCCCTCCACTTT
once	TRBV28	TRBJ1-1	-	CASEPPGGDTEAFF	TGTGCCAGTGAACCCCCCGGGGGAGACACTGAAGCTTTCTTT
once	TRBV15	TRBJ2-5	TRBD2	CATSRDAGATYETQYF	TGTGCCACCAGCAGAGATGCGGGAGCCACCTATGAGACCCAGTACTTC
-	TRBV11-3	TRBJ2-5	-	CASSLRYGTQYF	TGTGCCAGCAGCCTCCGGTATGGGACCCAGTACTTC
-	TRBV30	TRBJ1-1	-	CAWSVFGSTEAFF	TGTGCCTGGAGTGTATTTGGGAGCACTGAAGCTTTCTTT
-	TRBV5-4	TRBJ2-2	TRBD2	CASSLAGGTSAGELFF	TGTGCCAGCAGCTTGGCAGGGGGGACTAGCGCCGGGGAGCTGTTTTTT
-	TRBV28	TRBJ2-2	-	CASLPGTNTGELFF	TGTGCCAGCTTGCCGGGTACGAACACCGGGGAGCTGTTTTTT
-	TRBV19	TRBJ1-5	TRBD1	CASGFFRDRDQPQHF	TGTGCCAGTGGCTTTTTTCGGGACAGGGATCAGCCCCAGCATTTT
-	TRBV5-1	TRBJ2-7	TRBD2	CASSLGLAGGYEQYF	TGCGCCAGCAGCTTGGGTCTAGCGGGAGGCTACGAGCAGTACTTC
-	TRBV5-4	TRBJ1-1	-	CASSFGRTEAFF	TGTGCCAGCAGCTTTGGGAGGACTGAAGCTTTCTTT
-	TRBV5-5	TRBJ2-7	TRBD2	CASSVGLAAYEQYF	TGTGCCAGCAGCGTAGGACTAGCGGCCTACGAGCAGTACTTC
-	TRBV6-1	TRBJ1-5	-	CASSEYLEGGQPQHF	TGTGCCAGCAGTGAGTATCTTGAGGGAGGTCAGCCCCAGCATTTT
-	TRBV19	TRBJ1-2	TRBD1	CASNQDRMGNTNYGYTF	TGTGCCAGTAACCAGGACAGGATGGGGAACACTAACTATGGCTACACCTTC
once	TRBV30	TRBJ1-2	-	CAWSTDIPGRYGYTF	TGTGCCTGGAGTACGGACATCCCAGGGCGCTATGGCTACACCTTC
-	TRBV19	TRBJ1-5	TRBD1	CASRSQGQTNQPQHF	TGTGCCAGTAGAAGCCAGGGACAGACCAATCAGCCCCAGCATTTT